This record looks at one T cell receptor beta chain sequence and its context. Its antigen remains unknown. V was clipped by 5 bases and J by 6 bases, with 9 bases between them. CDR1 and CDR2 (germline): PRHDT, FYEKMQ (reference sequence). The CDR3 is made up of 12 amino acids. This entry is derived from a study of T cells in Graves' hyperthyroidism and ophthalmopathy. Findings and caveats of the study: Progression to ophthalmopathy was predicted a median of 6.5 months early.

The TCR beta CDR3 regions underwent amplification using RNA transcripts as the source. The HTBI set primed first-round TCR CDR3 RT-PCR. TCRdb reprocessed the multiplex PCR reads via MiXCR and lists one record per CDR3 protein. The table has about 300,000 distinct CDR3 sequences, roughly 19% seen once. Sequences were obtained from blood. The TCR comes from a man aged 45-65 years with Graves' ophthalmopathy. The J gene is TRBJ2-3, the V gene TRBV13; D remains unclear. The CDR3 DNA reads as TGTGCCAGCAGCCCTAGGTGGGATACGCAGTATTTT. This gives the protein CASSPRWDTQYF.